The clone carrying this TCR beta chain was counted ten times or more. The antigen is unknown. This sample was taken from a study of spatial heterogeneity in lung cancer. About the study: Alpha-chain sequences were detected in numbers that were consistently lower than beta-chain sequences.

Time point noted: sample taken at primary tumor resection. Tumor, nontumor lung or frozen PBMC supplied whole RNA, sequenced without sorting. Samples were donated by 72 untreated early-stage non-small cell lung cancer patients. V lost 5 bases, J lost 10 bases, and 17 bases lay in between. CDR1 and CDR2 from the germline V gene are KGHSH and LQKENI. The CDR3 has 13 residues. Study results and caveats: Among blood samples, ubiquitous expanded tumor TCRs appeared more at resection than at follow-up.

Each CDR3 protein gets one entry after TCRdb re-called the 5' RACE reads with MiXCR. Seen here are approximately 7,800 distinct CDR3 sequences, more than 4.5% observed once, and the top ten hold less than 40%. This chain connects TRBV18 to TRBJ1-1, with D possibly being TRBD1 (5 bases). This receptor was identified in a male donor with early-stage non-small cell lung cancer. Sample: PBMCs, taken at surgery. CDR3: CASSGGELLPAFF. The CDR3, as DNA: TGTGCCAGCTCAGGGGGAGAACTCCTACCAGCTTTCTTT.